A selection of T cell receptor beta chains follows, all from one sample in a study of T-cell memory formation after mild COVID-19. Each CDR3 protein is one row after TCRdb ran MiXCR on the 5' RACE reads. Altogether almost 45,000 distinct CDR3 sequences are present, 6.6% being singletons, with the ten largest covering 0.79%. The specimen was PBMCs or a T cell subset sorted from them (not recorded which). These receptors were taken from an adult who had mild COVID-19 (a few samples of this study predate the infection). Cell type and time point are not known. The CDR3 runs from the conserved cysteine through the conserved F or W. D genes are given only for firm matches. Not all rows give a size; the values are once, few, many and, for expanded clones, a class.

TGCGCCAGCAGCTTGTCCTCGGGACAGGGTATCTACGAGCAGTACTTC | CASSLSSGQGIYEQYF | TRBV5-1 | TRBD1 | many | TRBJ2-7
TGCAGCGTTGGGGGAGGGAGAACAACCGGGGAGCTGTTTTTT | CSVGGGRTTGELFF | TRBV29-1 | TRBD2 | few | TRBJ2-2
TGCAGTGCTAGAGATCCCGCCAGCGGGCTTAACTACGAGCAGTACTTC | CSARDPASGLNYEQYF | TRBV20-1 | - | many | TRBJ2-7
TGTGCCAGCAGCTTGTATAACGGACTCACAGATACGCAGTATTTT | CASSLYNGLTDTQYF | TRBV11-2 | - | many | TRBJ2-3
TGCGCCAGCAGCCAAGAGCCTAGCAGCTCCTACGAGCAGTACTTC | CASSQEPSSSYEQYF | TRBV4-1 | - | many | TRBJ2-7
TGCAGTGCTAGAACCACAGGTGGACGAACTATTGGCTACACCTTC | CSARTTGGRTIGYTF | TRBV20-1 | - | few | TRBJ1-2
TGCGCCAGCAGCCCCGGACGACTGCAGAACACTGAAGCTTTCTTT | CASSPGRLQNTEAFF | TRBV5-1 | - | few | TRBJ1-1
TGTGCCAGCAGTGAATCTGGCGGTTGGGAGCAGTACTTC | CASSESGGWEQYF | TRBV25-1 | - | many | TRBJ2-7
TGTGCCAGCAGCGTATCGTCCGGGGAGACCCAGTACTTC | CASSVSSGETQYF | TRBV9 | - | many | TRBJ2-5
TGCGCCAGCAGGTTGACTAGCGGGGGGGCGAGCGAGCAGTACTTC | CASRLTSGGASEQYF | TRBV5-1 | TRBD2 | - | TRBJ2-7
TGCGCCAGCAGCTTGTCACTAGCGGGGGGGCCACAAGAGACCCAGTACTTC | CASSLSLAGGPQETQYF | TRBV5-1 | TRBD2 | many | TRBJ2-5
TGTGCCAGTAGTATAGGGGGAGGGGGACAGTACACAGATACGCAGTATTTT | CASSIGGGGQYTDTQYF | TRBV19 | - | few | TRBJ2-3
TGCAGCGTTGAGCGGGCCAACTCTGGAAACACCATATATTTT | CSVERANSGNTIYF | TRBV29-1 | - | many | TRBJ1-3
TGTGCCAGCAGCCCCGACCGACAGGGACAGTTCTTC | CASSPDRQGQFF | TRBV7-2 | TRBD1 | many | TRBJ2-1